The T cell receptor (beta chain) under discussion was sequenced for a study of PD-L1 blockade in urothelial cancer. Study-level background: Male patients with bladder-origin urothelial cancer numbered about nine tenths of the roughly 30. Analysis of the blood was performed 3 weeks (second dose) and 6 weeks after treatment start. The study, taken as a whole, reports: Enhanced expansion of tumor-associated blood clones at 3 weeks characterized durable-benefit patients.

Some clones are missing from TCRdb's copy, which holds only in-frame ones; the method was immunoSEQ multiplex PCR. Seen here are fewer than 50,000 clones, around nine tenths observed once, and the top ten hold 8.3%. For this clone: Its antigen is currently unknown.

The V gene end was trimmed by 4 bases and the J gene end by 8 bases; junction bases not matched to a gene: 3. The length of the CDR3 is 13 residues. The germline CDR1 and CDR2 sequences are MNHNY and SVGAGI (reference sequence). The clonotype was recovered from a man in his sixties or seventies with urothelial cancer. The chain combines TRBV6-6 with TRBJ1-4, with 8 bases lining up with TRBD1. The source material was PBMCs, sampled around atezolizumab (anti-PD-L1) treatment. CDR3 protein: CASSFRQGEKLFF. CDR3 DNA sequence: TGTGCCAGCAGTTTTCGACAGGGGGAAAAACTGTTTTTT.